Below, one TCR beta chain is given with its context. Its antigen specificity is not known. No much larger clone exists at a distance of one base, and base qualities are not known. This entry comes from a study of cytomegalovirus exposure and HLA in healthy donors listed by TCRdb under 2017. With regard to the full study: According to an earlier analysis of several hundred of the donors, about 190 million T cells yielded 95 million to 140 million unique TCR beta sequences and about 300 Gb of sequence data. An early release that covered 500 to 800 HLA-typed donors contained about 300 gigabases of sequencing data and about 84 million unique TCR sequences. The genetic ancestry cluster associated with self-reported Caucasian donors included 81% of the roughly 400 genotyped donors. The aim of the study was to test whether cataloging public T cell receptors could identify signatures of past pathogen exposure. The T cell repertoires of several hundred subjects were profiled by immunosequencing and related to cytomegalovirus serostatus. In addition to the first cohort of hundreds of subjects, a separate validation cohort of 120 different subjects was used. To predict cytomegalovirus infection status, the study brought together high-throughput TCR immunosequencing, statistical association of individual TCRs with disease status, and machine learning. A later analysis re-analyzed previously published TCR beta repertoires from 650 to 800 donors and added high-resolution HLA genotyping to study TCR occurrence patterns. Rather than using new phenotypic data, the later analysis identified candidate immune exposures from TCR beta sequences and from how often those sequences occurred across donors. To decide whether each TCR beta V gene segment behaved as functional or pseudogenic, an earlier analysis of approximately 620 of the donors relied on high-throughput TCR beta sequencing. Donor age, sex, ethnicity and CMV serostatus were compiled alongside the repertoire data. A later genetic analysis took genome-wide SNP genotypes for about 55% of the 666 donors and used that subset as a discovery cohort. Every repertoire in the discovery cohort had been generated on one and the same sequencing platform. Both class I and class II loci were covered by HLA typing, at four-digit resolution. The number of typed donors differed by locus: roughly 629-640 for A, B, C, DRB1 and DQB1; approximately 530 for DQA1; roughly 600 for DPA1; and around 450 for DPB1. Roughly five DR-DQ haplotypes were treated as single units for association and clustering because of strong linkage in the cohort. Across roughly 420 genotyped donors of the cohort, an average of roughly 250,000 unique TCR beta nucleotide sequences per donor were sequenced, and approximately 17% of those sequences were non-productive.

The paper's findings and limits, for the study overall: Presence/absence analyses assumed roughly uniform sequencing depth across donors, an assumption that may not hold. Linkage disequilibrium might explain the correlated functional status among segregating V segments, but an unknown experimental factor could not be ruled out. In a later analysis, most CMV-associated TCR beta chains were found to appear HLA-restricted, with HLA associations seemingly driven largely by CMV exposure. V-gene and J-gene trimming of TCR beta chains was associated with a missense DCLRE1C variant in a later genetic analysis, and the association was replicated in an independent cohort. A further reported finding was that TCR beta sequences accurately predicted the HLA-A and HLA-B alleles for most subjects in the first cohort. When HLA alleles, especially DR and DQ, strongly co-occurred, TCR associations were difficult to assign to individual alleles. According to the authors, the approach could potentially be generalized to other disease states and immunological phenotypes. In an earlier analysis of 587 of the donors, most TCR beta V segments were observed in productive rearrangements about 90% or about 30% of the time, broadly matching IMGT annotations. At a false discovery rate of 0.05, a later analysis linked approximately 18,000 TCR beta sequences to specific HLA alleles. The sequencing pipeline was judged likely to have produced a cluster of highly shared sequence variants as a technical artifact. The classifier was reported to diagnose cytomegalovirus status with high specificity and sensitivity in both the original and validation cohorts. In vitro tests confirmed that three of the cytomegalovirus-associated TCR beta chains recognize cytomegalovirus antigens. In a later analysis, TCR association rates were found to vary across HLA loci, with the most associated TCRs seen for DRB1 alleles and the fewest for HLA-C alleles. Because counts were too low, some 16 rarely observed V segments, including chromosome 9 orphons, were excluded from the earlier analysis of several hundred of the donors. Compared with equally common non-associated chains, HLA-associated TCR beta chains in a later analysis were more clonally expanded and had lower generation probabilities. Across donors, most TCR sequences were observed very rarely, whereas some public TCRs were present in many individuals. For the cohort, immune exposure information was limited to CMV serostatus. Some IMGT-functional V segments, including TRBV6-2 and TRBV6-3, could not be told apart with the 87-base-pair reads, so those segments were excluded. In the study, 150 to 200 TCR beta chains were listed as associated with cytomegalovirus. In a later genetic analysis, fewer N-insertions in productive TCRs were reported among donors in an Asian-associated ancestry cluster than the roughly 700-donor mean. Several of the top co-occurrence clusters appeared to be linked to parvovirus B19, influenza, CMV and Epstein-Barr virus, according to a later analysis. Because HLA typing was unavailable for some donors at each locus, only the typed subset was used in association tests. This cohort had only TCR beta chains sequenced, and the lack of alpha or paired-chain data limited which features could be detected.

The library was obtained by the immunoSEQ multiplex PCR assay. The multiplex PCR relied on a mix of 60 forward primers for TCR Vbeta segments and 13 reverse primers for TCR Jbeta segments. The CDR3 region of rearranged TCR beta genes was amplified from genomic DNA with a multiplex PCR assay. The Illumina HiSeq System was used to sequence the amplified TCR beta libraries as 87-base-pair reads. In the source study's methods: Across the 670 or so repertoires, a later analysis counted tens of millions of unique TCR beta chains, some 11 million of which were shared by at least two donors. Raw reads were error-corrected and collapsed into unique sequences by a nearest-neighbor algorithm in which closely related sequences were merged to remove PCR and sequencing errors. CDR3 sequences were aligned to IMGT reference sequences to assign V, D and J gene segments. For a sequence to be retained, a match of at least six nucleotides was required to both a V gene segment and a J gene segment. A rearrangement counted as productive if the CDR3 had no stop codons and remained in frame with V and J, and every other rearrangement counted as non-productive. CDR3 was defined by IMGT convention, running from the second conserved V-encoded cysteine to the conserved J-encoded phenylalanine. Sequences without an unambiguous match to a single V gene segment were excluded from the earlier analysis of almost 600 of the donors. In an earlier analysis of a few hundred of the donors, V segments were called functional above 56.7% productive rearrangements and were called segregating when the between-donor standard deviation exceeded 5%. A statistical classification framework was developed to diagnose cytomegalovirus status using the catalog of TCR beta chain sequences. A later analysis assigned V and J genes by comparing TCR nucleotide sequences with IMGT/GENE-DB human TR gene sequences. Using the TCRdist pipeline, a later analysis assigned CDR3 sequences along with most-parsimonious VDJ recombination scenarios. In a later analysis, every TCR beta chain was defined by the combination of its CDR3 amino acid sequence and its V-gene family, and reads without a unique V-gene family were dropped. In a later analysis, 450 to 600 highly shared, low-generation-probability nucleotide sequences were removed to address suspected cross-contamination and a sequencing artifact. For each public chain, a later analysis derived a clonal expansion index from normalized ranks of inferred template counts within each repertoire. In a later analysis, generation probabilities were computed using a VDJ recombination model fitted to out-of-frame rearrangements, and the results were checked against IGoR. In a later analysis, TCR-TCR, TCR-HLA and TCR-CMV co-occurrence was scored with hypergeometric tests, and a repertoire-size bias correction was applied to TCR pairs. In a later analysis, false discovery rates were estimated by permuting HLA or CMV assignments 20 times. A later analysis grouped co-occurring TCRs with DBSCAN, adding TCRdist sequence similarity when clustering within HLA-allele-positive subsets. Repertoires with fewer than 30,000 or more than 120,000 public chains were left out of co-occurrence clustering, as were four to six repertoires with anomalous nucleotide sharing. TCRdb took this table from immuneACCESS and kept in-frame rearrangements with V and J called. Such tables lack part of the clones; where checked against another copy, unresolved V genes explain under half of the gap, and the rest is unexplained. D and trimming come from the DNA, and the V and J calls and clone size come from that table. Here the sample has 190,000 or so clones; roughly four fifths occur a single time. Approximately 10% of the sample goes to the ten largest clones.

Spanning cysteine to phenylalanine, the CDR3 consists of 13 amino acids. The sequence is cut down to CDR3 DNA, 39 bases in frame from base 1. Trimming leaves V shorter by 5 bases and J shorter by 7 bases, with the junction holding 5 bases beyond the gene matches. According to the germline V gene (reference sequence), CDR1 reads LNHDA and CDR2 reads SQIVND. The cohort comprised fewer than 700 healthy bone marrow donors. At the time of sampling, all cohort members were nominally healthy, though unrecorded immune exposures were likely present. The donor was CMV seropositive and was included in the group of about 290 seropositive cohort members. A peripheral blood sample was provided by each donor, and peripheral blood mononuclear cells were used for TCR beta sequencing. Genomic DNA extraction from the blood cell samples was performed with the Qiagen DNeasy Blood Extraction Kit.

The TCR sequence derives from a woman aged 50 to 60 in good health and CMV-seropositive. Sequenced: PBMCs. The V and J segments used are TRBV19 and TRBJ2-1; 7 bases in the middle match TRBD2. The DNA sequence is TGTGCCAGTAGTGCGGGGGAGGGTAATGAGCAGTTCTTC. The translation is CASSAGEGNEQFF.